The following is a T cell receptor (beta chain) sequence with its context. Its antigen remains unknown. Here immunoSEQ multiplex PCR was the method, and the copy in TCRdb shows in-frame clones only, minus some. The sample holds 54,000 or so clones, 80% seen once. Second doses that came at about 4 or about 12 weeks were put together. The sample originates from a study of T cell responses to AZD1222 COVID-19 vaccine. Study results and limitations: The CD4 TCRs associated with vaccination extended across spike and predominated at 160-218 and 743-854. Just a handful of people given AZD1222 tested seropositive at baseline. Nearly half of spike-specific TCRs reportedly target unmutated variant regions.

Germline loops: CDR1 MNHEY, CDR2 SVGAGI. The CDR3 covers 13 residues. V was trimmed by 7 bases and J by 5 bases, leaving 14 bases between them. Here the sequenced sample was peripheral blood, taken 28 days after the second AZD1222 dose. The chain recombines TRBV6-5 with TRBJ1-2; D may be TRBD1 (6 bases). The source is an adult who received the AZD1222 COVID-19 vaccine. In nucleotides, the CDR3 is TGTGCCAGCATTCCCACAGGGACGTATGGCTACACCTTC. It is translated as CASIPTGTYGYTF.